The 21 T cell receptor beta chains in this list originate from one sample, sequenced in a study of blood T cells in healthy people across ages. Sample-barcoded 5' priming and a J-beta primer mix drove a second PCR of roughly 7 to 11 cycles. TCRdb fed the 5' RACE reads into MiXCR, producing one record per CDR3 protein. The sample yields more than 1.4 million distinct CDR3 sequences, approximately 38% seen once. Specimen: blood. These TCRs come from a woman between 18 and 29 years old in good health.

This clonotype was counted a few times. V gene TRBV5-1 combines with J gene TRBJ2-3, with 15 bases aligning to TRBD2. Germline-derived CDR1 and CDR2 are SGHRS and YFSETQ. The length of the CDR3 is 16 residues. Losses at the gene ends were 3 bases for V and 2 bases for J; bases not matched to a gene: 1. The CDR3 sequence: CASSWTSGGATDTQYF. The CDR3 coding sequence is TGCGCCAGCAGCTGGACTAGCGGGGGGGCCACAGATACGCAGTATTTT.

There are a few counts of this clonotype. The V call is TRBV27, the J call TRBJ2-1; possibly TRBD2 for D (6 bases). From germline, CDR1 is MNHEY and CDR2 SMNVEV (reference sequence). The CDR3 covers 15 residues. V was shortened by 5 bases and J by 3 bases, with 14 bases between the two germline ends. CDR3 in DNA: TGTGCCAGCAGTCACGGGACTTACATCTACAATGAGCAGTTCTTC. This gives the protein CASSHGTYIYNEQFF.

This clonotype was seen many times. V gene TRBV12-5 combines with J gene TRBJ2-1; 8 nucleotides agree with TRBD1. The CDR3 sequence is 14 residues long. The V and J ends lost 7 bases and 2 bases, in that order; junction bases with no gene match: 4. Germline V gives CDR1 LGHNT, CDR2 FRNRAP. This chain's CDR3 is CASVGGQAYNEQFF. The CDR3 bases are TGTGCTAGTGTTGGGGGACAGGCCTACAATGAGCAGTTCTTC.

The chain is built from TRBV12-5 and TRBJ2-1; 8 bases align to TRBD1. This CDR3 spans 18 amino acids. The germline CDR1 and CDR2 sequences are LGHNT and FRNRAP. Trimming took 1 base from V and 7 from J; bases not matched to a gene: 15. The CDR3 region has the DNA TGTGCTAGTGGTTTGGAGATCGGGACGACAGGGGCTAAAAATGAGCAGTTCTTC. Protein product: CASGLEIGTTGAKNEQFF.

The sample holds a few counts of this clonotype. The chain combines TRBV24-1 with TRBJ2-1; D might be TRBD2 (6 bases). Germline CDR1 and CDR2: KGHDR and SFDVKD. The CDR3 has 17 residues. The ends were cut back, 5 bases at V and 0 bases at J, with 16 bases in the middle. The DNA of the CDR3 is TGTGCCACCAGTGCCCGACCGGGACTCTCCTCCTACAATGAGCAGTTCTTC. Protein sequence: CATSARPGLSSYNEQFF.

CDR3 nucleotide sequence: TGCGCCAGCAGCTCCCTCCGGGGCGGAGGATACAATGAGCAGTTCTTC. It translates to CASSSLRGGGYNEQFF. The rearrangement uses TRBV4-1 and TRBJ2-1, with D perhaps being TRBD1 or TRBD2 (5 bases each). The CDR3 length is 16 residues. Germline V CDR1 and CDR2: MGHRA, YSYEKL. The V end was cut by 5 bases, the J end by 4 bases, with 18 bases between.

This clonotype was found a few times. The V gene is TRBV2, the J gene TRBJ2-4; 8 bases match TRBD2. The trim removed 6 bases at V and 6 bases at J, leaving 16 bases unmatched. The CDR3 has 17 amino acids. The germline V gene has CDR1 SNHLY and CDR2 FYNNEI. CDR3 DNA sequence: TGTGCCAGCAGCCGGGAGGGAAGAGGGGTTAGTCCAAACATTCAGTACTTC. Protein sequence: CASSREGRGVSPNIQYF.

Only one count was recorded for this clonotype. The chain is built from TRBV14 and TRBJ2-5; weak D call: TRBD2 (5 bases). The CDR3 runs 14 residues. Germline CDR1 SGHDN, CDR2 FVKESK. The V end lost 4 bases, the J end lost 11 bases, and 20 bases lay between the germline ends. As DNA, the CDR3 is TGTGCCAGCAGCCTTAGAGGGTTCTCCTACGGGCAGTACTTC. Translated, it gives CASSLRGFSYGQYF.

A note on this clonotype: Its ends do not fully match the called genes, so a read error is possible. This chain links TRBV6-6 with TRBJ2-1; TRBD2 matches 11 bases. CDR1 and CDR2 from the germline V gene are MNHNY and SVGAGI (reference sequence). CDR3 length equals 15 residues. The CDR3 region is CAGSPLGLAACEQFF. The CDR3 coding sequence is TGTGCCGGCAGCCCCTTGGGACTAGCGGCATGTGAGCAGTTCTTC.

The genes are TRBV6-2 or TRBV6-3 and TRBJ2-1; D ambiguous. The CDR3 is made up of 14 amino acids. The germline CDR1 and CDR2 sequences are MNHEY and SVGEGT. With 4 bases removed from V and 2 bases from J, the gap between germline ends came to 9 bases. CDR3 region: CASSFTRTYNEQFF. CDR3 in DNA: TGTGCCAGCAGTTTCACACGTACCTACAATGAGCAGTTCTTC.

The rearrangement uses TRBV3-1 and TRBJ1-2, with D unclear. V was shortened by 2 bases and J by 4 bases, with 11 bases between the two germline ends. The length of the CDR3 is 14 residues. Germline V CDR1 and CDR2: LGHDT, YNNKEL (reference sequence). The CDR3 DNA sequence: TGTGCCAGCAGCCAACGGCTAAGAGGCTATGGCTACACCTTC. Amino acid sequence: CASSQRLRGYGYTF.

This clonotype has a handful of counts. CDR3 DNA sequence: TGTGCCAGCAGTTTAGGGGGTTGGGAGACCCAGTACTTC. Protein: CASSLGGWETQYF. V usage is TRBV27 and J usage is TRBJ2-5; D possibly uses TRBD1 or TRBD2 (5 bases each). Between the trimmed V and J ends, which lost 2 bases and 5 bases, there was a span of 9 bases. Germline-derived CDR1 and CDR2 are MNHEY and SMNVEV (reference sequence). The CDR3 has 13 residues.

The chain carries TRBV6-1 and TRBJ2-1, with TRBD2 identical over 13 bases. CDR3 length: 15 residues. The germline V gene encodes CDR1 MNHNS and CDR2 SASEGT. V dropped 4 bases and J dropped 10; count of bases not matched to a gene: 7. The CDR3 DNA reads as TGTGCCAGCAGTGGAGGACTAGCGGGAGTGGCGGAGCAGTTCTTC. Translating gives CASSGGLAGVAEQFF.

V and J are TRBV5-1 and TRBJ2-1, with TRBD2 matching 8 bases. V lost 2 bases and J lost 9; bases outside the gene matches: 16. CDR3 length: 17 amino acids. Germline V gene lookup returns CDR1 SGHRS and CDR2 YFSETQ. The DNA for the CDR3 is TGCGCCAGCAGCTTAGGTGTGGGGAGCGGGAGCAGGGCTGAGCAGTTCTTC. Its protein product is CASSLGVGSGSRAEQFF.

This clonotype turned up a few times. CDR3 in amino acids: CASSYGGEETQYF. CDR3 DNA sequence: TGTGCCAGCAGTTACGGCGGGGAAGAGACCCAGTACTTC. This chain uses TRBV6-5 with TRBJ2-5, with D tentatively TRBD2 (6 bases). V was shortened by 2 bases and J by 3 bases, with 7 bases between the two germline ends. The length of the CDR3 is 13 residues. Germline CDR1 and CDR2: MNHEY and SVGAGI.

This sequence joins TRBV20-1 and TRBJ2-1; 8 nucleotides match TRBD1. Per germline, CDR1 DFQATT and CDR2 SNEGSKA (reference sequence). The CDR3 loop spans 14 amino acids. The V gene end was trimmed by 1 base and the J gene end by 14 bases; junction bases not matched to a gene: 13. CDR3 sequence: CSARVPHRGDAKFF. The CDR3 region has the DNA TGCAGTGCTAGAGTGCCCCACAGGGGGGACGCCAAGTTCTTC.

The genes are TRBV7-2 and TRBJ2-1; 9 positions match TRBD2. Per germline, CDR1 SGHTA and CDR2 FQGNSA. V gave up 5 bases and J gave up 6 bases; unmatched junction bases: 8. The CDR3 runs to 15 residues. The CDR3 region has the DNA TGTGCCAGCAGCAAACTGGGACTAGCCGTCAATGAGCAGTTCTTC. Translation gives CASSKLGLAVNEQFF.

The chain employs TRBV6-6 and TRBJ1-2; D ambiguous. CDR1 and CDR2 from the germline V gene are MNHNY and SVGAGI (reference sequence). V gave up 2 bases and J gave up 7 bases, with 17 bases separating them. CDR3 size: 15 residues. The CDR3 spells CASSYRAPGRSGYTF. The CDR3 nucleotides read TGTGCCAGCAGTTACCGGGCCCCGGGGAGGTCTGGCTACACCTTC.

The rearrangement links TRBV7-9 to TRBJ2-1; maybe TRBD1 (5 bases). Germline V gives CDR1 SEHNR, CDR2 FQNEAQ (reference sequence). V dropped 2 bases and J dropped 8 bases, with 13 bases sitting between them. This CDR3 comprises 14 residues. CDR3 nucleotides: TGTGCCAGCAGCTTAACATCAGGGTTGGATGAGCAGTTCTTC. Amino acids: CASSLTSGLDEQFF. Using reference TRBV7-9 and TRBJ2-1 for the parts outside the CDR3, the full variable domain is DTGVSQNPRHKITKRGQNVTFRCDPISEHNRLYWYRQTLGQGPEFLTYFQNEAQLEKSRLLSDRFSAERPKGSFSTLEIQRTEQGDSAMYLCASSLTSGLDEQFFGPGTRLTVL.

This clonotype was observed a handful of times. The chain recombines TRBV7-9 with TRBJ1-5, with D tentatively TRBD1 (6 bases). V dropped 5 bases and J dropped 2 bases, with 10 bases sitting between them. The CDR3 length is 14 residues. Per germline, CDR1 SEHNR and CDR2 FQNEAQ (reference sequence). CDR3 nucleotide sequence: TGTGCCAGCAGCACCGGGGGCCGCAATCAGCCCCAGCATTTT. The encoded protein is CASSTGGRNQPQHF.

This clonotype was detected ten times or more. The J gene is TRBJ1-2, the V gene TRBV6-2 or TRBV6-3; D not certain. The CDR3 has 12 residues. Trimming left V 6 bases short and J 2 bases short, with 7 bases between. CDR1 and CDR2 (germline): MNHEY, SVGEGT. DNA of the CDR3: TGTGCCAGCAGACAGCCCAACTATGGCTACACCTTC. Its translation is CASRQPNYGYTF.